These 20 T cell receptor beta chains were sequenced from one sample in a study of blood T cell repertoires in COVID-19. Repertoires were generated with immunoSEQ multiplex PCR, while TCRdb's copy carries only in-frame clones and drops some. The data contain roughly 61,000 clones, just over 70% of them seen just once; the ten biggest clones take up approximately 51%. The sample consisted of PBMCs or T cells enriched from blood (not recorded which). These receptors were collected from a woman between 55 and 75 years old who had been exposed to COVID-19.

This clone showed up just once. V and J are TRBV20-1 and TRBJ2-1; tentative D call: TRBD1 (5 bases). Trimming pared 3 bases from V and 0 bases from J, leaving 12 bases between. The CDR3 runs 15 residues. The germline CDR1 and CDR2 sequences are DFQATT and SNEGSKA (reference sequence). The CDR3: CSASKGRSSYNEQFF. The CDR3 coding sequence is TGCAGTGCTAGTAAGGGGCGGAGCTCCTACAATGAGCAGTTCTTC.

CDR3 region: CASSPTGELFF. The CDR3 nucleotides are TGTGCCAGCAGCCCGACCGGGGAGCTGTTTTTT. J is TRBJ2-2 and V is TRBV7-8; no clear D gene. V lost 5 bases to trimming and J lost 5 bases, with 3 bases between them. CDR3 size: 11 residues. Looked up from germline, CDR1 is SGHVS and CDR2 is FQNEAQ.

This clone was observed a few times. The chain combines TRBV7-2 with TRBJ2-7, with 10 bases matching TRBD1. Per germline, CDR1 SGHTA and CDR2 FQGNSA. The V gene end was trimmed by 4 bases and the J gene end by 4 bases; junction bases not matched to a gene: 7. The CDR3 runs to 15 residues. The CDR3 DNA reads TGTGCCAGCAGCTATGGGGGACAGGGGTATTACGAGCAGTACTTC. Translation: CASSYGGQGYYEQYF.

J is TRBJ1-1 and V is TRBV12-3 or TRBV12-4; D uncertain. V lost 3 bases and J 7 bases, leaving 6 bases between the germline ends. The CDR3 spans 11 residues. CDR3 in DNA: TGTGCCAGCAGTTTTTCCGGTGAAGCTTTCTTT. Protein sequence: CASSFSGEAFF.

This chain joins TRBV5-1 and TRBJ2-5; D perhaps matches TRBD1 (5 bases). Germline assignment: CDR1 SGHRS and CDR2 YFSETQ. The CDR3 is 16 amino acids. Trimming removed 0 bases from V and 3 bases from J, with 15 bases in between. The CDR3 is CASSLDQAVGEETQYF. The CDR3, as DNA: TGCGCCAGCAGCTTGGATCAGGCTGTAGGGGAAGAGACCCAGTACTTC.

This chain joins TRBV3-1 (or the pseudogene TRBV3-2) and TRBJ1-3; 9 bases map to TRBD1. Germline V lookup: CDR1 LGHDT, CDR2 YNNKEL (reference sequence). This CDR3 has 15 amino acids. The J segment lost 0 bases and the V segment lost 4 bases, leaving 1 base of the junction unmatched. The CDR3 DNA is TGTGCCAGCAGCCCGGGACAGGGCTCTGGAAACACCATATATTTT. Protein: CASSPGQGSGNTIYF.

This clone showed up just a few times. V and J are TRBV6-1 and TRBJ2-7, with 8 bases lining up with TRBD2. The germline CDR1 and CDR2 sequences are MNHNS and SASEGT. The trim removed 2 bases at V and 5 bases at J, leaving 8 bases unmatched. The CDR3 spans 15 residues. The CDR3 DNA sequence: TGTGCCAGCAGTGAACACAGCGGGAGTTTAAACGAGCAGTACTTC. This translates into CASSEHSGSLNEQYF.

The chain recombines TRBV11-3 with TRBJ2-1; 9 positions agree with TRBD1. Germline values: CDR1 SGHNT, CDR2 YENEEA. Germline trimming cut 0 bases from V and 8 bases from J; bases unmatched to any gene: 8. The CDR3 spans 16 residues. DNA of the CDR3: TGTGCCAGCAGCTTAGAGGCGGGACAGGGTGGCCATGAGCAGTTCTTC. Translating gives CASSLEAGQGGHEQFF.

The chain employs TRBV7-2 and TRBJ1-2; TRBD1 agrees at 10 bases. The CDR3 spans 15 residues. V was clipped by 5 bases and J by 4 bases; unmatched bases: 7. The germline CDR1 and CDR2 sequences are SGHTA and FQGNSA. The chain's CDR3 is CASSVSGQGTYGYTF. The CDR3 nucleotides read TGTGCCAGCAGCGTATCGGGACAGGGGACCTATGGCTACACCTTC. Supplemented by reference TRBV7-2 and TRBJ1-2, the full variable domain reads GAGVSQSPSNKVTEKGKDVELRCDPISGHTALYWYRQSLGQGLEFLIYFQGNSAPDKSGLPSDRFSAERTGGSVSTLTIQRTQQEDSAVYLCASSVSGQGTYGYTFGSGTRLTVV.

The rearrangement links TRBV12-3 or TRBV12-4 to TRBJ1-6; D ambiguous. CDR3 length: 13 residues. The ends were cut back, 4 bases at V and 8 bases at J, with 9 bases in the middle. CDR3 coding DNA: TGTGCCAGCAGTTACGGCGGGGATTCACCCCTCCACTTT. This encodes CASSYGGDSPLHF.

This chain uses TRBV5-1 with TRBJ1-1; D is undetermined. This CDR3 has 15 amino acids. The germline CDR1 and CDR2 sequences are SGHRS and YFSETQ. V was clipped by 0 bases and J by 3 bases, with 12 bases between them. The CDR3 DNA reads TGCGCCAGCAGCTTGGAGGGAGGGCTGTACACTGAAGCTTTCTTT. Its translation is CASSLEGGLYTEAFF.

The chain is built from TRBV11-2 and TRBJ1-3, with 7 bases matching TRBD1. The CDR3 is 16 amino acids. Germline CDR1 is SGHAT and CDR2 is FQNNGV. The V gene end was trimmed by 3 bases and the J gene end by 3 bases; junction bases not matched to a gene: 8. The CDR3 loop reads CASSFLTGSIGNTIYF. DNA for the CDR3: TGTGCCAGCAGCTTTTTGACAGGGTCGATTGGAAACACCATATATTTT.

The chain combines TRBV29-1 with TRBJ1-1; D remains unclear. Trimming took 1 base from V and 7 from J, leaving 7 bases between them. The CDR3 is 11 amino acids. Germline V CDR1 and CDR2: SQVTM, ANQGSEA. CDR3 sequence (DNA): TGCAGCGTTGAAGTTCGACATGAAGCTTTCTTT. Its translation: CSVEVRHEAFF.

The J gene is TRBJ2-7, the V gene TRBV4-2, with TRBD1 identical over 7 bases. The ends lost 0 bases at V and 4 bases at J; junction bases unmatched: 0. The CDR3 sequence is 13 residues long. CDR1 and CDR2 from the germline V gene are LGHNA and YNFKEQ. CDR3 sequence: CASSQDRGYEQYF. CDR3 nucleotide sequence: TGTGCCAGCAGCCAAGACAGGGGGTACGAGCAGTACTTC.

The chain has TRBV30 and TRBJ1-5; TRBD1 agrees at 7 bases. The CDR3 length is 14 residues. CDR1 and CDR2 from the germline V gene are GTSNPN and SVGIG (reference sequence). J gave up 2 bases and V 1 base, and 2 bases lay outside the gene matches. The CDR3 DNA reads as TGTGCCTGGAGTGGGGACAGCGGCAATCAGCCCCAGCATTTT. Translating gives CAWSGDSGNQPQHF.

J is TRBJ1-2 and V is TRBV3-1 (or the pseudogene TRBV3-2); a possible D gene is TRBD1 (6 bases). The V gene's germline CDR1 is LGHDT and CDR2 YNNKEL (reference sequence). V was cut by 1 base and J by 8 bases, with 14 bases left in between. The CDR3 has 14 residues. The DNA for the CDR3 is TGTGCCAGCAGCCAAGCCTCACAGGGCGGAGGCTACACCTTC. Translating gives CASSQASQGGGYTF.

J is TRBJ2-2 and V is TRBV4-2; tentative D call: TRBD2 (6 bases). V dropped 0 bases and J dropped 2 bases, with 13 bases sitting between them. Per germline, CDR1 LGHNA and CDR2 YNFKEQ. The CDR3 runs 17 residues. This CDR3 reads CASSQDAVAGNTGELFF. The CDR3 bases are TGTGCCAGCAGCCAAGATGCGGTGGCGGGAAACACCGGGGAGCTGTTTTTT.

The chain employs TRBV7-9 and TRBJ2-1; 9 bases are a match to TRBD1. The germline V gene has CDR1 SEHNR and CDR2 FQNEAQ (reference sequence). V shed 1 base, J shed 7 bases, and the junction held 8 bases outside the gene matches. The CDR3 length is 16 residues. This chain's CDR3 is CASSLDLGTGSNEQFF. The CDR3 nucleotides read TGTGCCAGCAGCTTAGATCTAGGGACAGGGTCAAATGAGCAGTTCTTC.

The chain recombines TRBV2 with TRBJ2-6; 8 nucleotides align to TRBD2. Looked up from germline, CDR1 is SNHLY and CDR2 is FYNNEI. V dropped 2 bases and J dropped 0; count of bases not matched to a gene: 15. This CDR3 spans 21 amino acids. The CDR3, as DNA: TGTGCCAGCAGTGAAAGAAAACGACGGGGACTAGAGGGCTCTGGGGCCAACGTCCTGACTTTC. The encoded protein is CASSERKRRGLEGSGANVLTF.

The chain uses TRBV6-5 and TRBJ1-4; D is perhaps TRBD1 (6 bases). V was cut by 4 bases and J by 8 bases, with 17 bases left in between. The CDR3 loop spans 15 amino acids. Germline values: CDR1 MNHEY, CDR2 SVGAGI. Here the CDR3 reads CASSSPGQSKEKLFF. In DNA, the CDR3 is TGTGCCAGCAGTTCACCGGGACAATCGAAAGAAAAACTGTTTTTT.